One sample yielded the 20 T cell receptor beta chains listed below, sequenced in a study of cytomegalovirus exposure and HLA in healthy donors. The PCR ran on 60 Vbeta and 13 Jbeta primers. Assay: immunoSEQ multiplex PCR; the TCRdb copy retains only in-frame clones and omits some. The data show roughly 180,000 clones, approximately 71% seen once. Sequenced: PBMCs. The receptors come from a woman aged 40 to 55 in good health and CMV-seropositive.

The rearrangement links TRBV27 to TRBJ1-5; maybe TRBD1 (5 bases). Germline CDR1 is MNHEY and CDR2 is SMNVEV (reference sequence). The CDR3 contains 14 residues. V was trimmed by 6 bases and J by 4 bases, leaving 13 bases between them. The CDR3 sequence is CASRRQGLNQPQHF. The DNA of the CDR3 is TGTGCCAGCAGGCGGCAGGGCCTTAATCAGCCCCAGCATTTT.

This chain uses TRBV28 with TRBJ2-7; the match to TRBD2 covers 7 bases. Germline CDR1 MDHEN, CDR2 SYDVKM. The V gene end was trimmed by 2 bases and the J gene end by 3 bases; junction bases not matched to a gene: 10. This CDR3 is 16 amino acids long. CDR3 amino acids: CASSLGSASGDYEQYF. The CDR3 nucleotides are TGTGCCAGCAGTTTAGGGTCGGCTAGCGGAGACTACGAGCAGTACTTC.

The chain uses TRBV19 and TRBJ2-3, with TRBD2 as a possible D gene (6 bases). From germline, CDR1 is LNHDA and CDR2 SQIVND (reference sequence). Deletions cut 6 bases from V and 4 bases from J, with 14 bases between. The CDR3 spans 14 residues. The CDR3 here is CASSFGASADTQYF. Written as DNA, the CDR3 is TGTGCCAGTAGCTTCGGGGCTAGCGCAGATACGCAGTATTTT.

A few counts support this clone. The chain employs TRBV7-2 and TRBJ2-1; 7 bases agree with TRBD2. Germline trimming cut 3 bases from V and 5 bases from J; bases unmatched to any gene: 7. The germline V gene has CDR1 SGHTA and CDR2 FQGNSA. The CDR3 extends over 15 amino acids. In nucleotides, the CDR3 is TGTGCCAGCAGCTTTGGTTCTAGCGGCCACAATGAGCAGTTCTTC. It codes for CASSFGSSGHNEQFF.

V is TRBV5-1 and J is TRBJ2-7; 11 bases agree with TRBD1. Germline V gene sequence: CDR1 SGHRS, CDR2 YFSETQ. The CDR3 runs 14 residues. The trim removed 3 bases at V and 6 bases at J, leaving 5 bases unmatched. This chain's CDR3 is CASSSDRGHLEQYF. The CDR3 nucleotides read TGCGCCAGCAGCTCGGACAGGGGGCATCTCGAGCAGTACTTC.

V and J are TRBV18 and TRBJ1-5; weak D call: TRBD1 (6 bases). The CDR3 totals 16 residues. V was shortened by 2 bases and J by 0 bases, with 11 bases between the two germline ends. Germline V lookup: CDR1 KGHSH, CDR2 LQKENI. The CDR3 DNA follows: TGTGCCAGCTCACCAATCATAGGGGGTAGCAATCAGCCCCAGCATTTT. It is translated as CASSPIIGGSNQPQHF.

The genes are TRBV2 and TRBJ2-5; 8 nucleotides agree with TRBD1. The germline V gene has CDR1 SNHLY and CDR2 FYNNEI. The junction had 11 bases not matched to a gene; V was cut back by 3 bases and J by 11 bases. This CDR3 is built from 14 residues. The CDR3: CASSEDRVSGEQYF. CDR3 sequence (DNA): TGTGCCAGCAGTGAGGACAGGGTTTCGGGTGAGCAGTACTTC.

This rearrangement joins TRBV11-2 to TRBJ1-1, with TRBD1 identical over 7 bases. CDR1 is SGHAT, CDR2 FQNNGV, per germline. The CDR3 runs 13 residues. V was pared by 5 bases and J by 1 base, with 1 base of the junction left unmatched. The CDR3 protein is CASSRQGNTEAFF. In DNA, the CDR3 is TGTGCCAGCAGCCGACAGGGGAACACTGAAGCTTTCTTT.

This clone appeared once. CDR3 sequence reads: CASSPSGLVGGTQYF. The CDR3 region has the DNA TGCGCCAGCAGCCCCAGCGGGCTGGTAGGAGGGACCCAGTACTTC. V and J are TRBV5-1 and TRBJ2-5, with D maybe TRBD2 (6 bases). V was clipped by 4 bases and J by 7 bases, with 20 bases between them. Germline assignment: CDR1 SGHRS and CDR2 YFSETQ. The CDR3 has 15 amino acids.

This chain links TRBV11-2 with TRBJ1-1; D unclear. Germline V lookup: CDR1 SGHAT, CDR2 FQNNGV. V gave up 4 bases and J gave up 0 bases, with 9 bases separating them. The CDR3 sequence is 14 residues long. CDR3 residues: CASSWLGVNTEAFF. CDR3 DNA: TGTGCCAGCAGCTGGCTCGGAGTGAACACTGAAGCTTTCTTT.

The chain is built from TRBV27 and TRBJ1-1, with 10 bases that match TRBD1. Germline lookup yields CDR1 MNHEY and CDR2 SMNVEV (reference sequence). The CDR3 runs to 16 residues. V lost 6 bases, J lost 5 bases, and 12 bases stayed unmatched. CDR3 nucleotide sequence: TGTGCCAGCAGGTCCCCGGGACAGGGGCGTCGGACTGAAGCTTTCTTT. It encodes CASRSPGQGRRTEAFF.

Only a few counts were recorded for this clone. This chain joins TRBV6-1 and TRBJ2-2; unclear D gene. With 2 bases removed from V and 1 base from J, the gap between germline ends came to 5 bases. The CDR3 runs to 14 residues. CDR1 and CDR2 from the germline V gene are MNHNS and SASEGT. CDR3 sequence reads: CASSEQRNTGELFF. Written as DNA, the CDR3 is TGTGCCAGCAGTGAACAGCGGAACACCGGGGAGCTGTTTTTT.

This clone was observed a handful of times. At the DNA level, this CDR3 is encoded by other sequences in the same sample as well. V usage is TRBV7-2 and J usage is TRBJ1-3; 7 bases map to TRBD1. Per germline, CDR1 SGHTA and CDR2 FQGNSA. The trim removed 1 base at V and 2 bases at J, leaving 2 bases unmatched. The CDR3 runs to 15 residues. In nucleotides, the CDR3 is TGTGCCAGCAGCTTAGATAGGGGGCCTGGAAACACCATATATTTT. This codes for CASSLDRGPGNTIYF.

V and J are TRBV6-5 and TRBJ1-1; D may be TRBD1 (5 bases). V lost 4 bases and J lost 0, with 15 bases in between. Germline CDR1 and CDR2: MNHEY and SVGAGI. The CDR3 sequence is 16 residues long. This CDR3 is CASSLDRQPVNTEAFF. CDR3 sequence (DNA): TGTGCCAGCAGTTTGGACCGACAGCCGGTGAACACTGAAGCTTTCTTT.

This clone was detected a few times. The chain is built from TRBV28 and TRBJ2-7, with 12 bases matching TRBD1. Trimming cost V 6 bases and J 5 bases; bases outside gene matches: 8. Germline V CDR1 and CDR2: MDHEN, SYDVKM. The CDR3 runs 15 residues. The CDR3 DNA reads as TGTGCCAGCAGCCTAGCCGGGACAGGGGGCGACGAGCAGTACTTC. Amino acids: CASSLAGTGGDEQYF.

The chain carries TRBV7-9 and TRBJ1-1; D gene uncertain. Between the trimmed V and J ends, which lost 6 bases and 4 bases, there was a span of 18 bases. CDR1 is SEHNR, CDR2 FQNEAQ, per germline (reference sequence). The CDR3 loop spans 15 amino acids. The CDR3 sequence is CASSSQREIVTEAFF. In nucleotides, the CDR3 is TGTGCCAGCAGTTCCCAAAGGGAGATAGTCACTGAAGCTTTCTTT.

V gene TRBV5-3 combines with J gene TRBJ2-2, with 10 bases aligning to TRBD2. TRBV5-3 is designated an ORF whose function remains uncertain. V shed 4 bases and J 1 base; nucleotides not matched to a gene: 7. This CDR3 contains 17 residues. The CDR3 DNA reads TGTGCCAGAAGCCGGCCCCAGCGGGAGGGGAACACCGGGGAGCTGTTTTTT. Encoded protein: CARSRPQREGNTGELFF.

The J gene is TRBJ2-7, the V gene TRBV18; the match to TRBD1 covers 9 bases. CDR1 and CDR2 from the germline V gene are KGHSH and LQKENI. The CDR3 length is 15 residues. V shed 5 bases, J shed 2 bases, and the junction held 7 bases outside the gene matches. As DNA, the CDR3 is TGTGCCAGCTCAACCGGGACAGGGACTCCCTACGAGCAGTACTTC. Translated: CASSTGTGTPYEQYF.

This clone was found a few times. CDR3 sequence (DNA): TGTGCCACCAGCGGACGACTAGCGGGAGCTCGCGAGCAGTACTTC. It is translated as CATSGRLAGAREQYF. The V gene is TRBV15, the J gene TRBJ2-7; 12 bases line up with TRBD2. The CDR3 extends over 15 amino acids. Germline V gene sequence: CDR1 LNHNV, CDR2 YYDKDF (reference sequence). V dropped 5 bases and J dropped 6; count of bases not matched to a gene: 8.

The chain uses TRBV5-6 and TRBJ2-5, with D tentatively TRBD1 (6 bases). In germline, CDR1 is SGHDT, CDR2 YYEEEE. Trimming removed 3 bases from V and 5 bases from J, with 17 bases in between. This CDR3 is 15 amino acids long. The CDR3 region is CASSSYREGWETQYF. The CDR3 region has the DNA TGTGCCAGCAGCTCCTACAGGGAAGGCTGGGAGACCCAGTACTTC.